The clone carrying this T cell receptor (beta chain) has just a few counts. Its specificity is unknown. A single record per CDR3 protein comes from TCRdb applying MiXCR to the reads. Of about 470,000 distinct CDR3 sequences listed, approximately 40% were seen once; the top ten hold just under 45%. The sample is drawn from a study of T cell repertoires in cytomegalovirus infection. The wider study: It was recently identified HLA-C-restricted and well-studied HLA-B-restricted CMV epitopes that the study used. Public TCR beta signatures marked donors with CMV infection and the matching HLA.

General observations from the study: Carriers of CMV plus the relevant HLA were identified by cumulative public TCR beta family frequency.

The CDR3 spans 14 residues. Trimming cost V 1 base and J 6 bases, with 11 bases left between them. Germline CDR1 reads SEHNR; CDR2 reads FQNEAQ (reference sequence). The source is a human donor in good health (CMV status not recorded). Some clones in this sample may be carry-over from other donors' samples. The V gene is TRBV7-9, the J gene TRBJ2-3; tentative D call: TRBD2 (5 bases). This specimen consisted of cultured PBMCs, obtained from culture after CMV antigen stimulation. The CDR3, as DNA: TGTGCCAGCAGCTTAGTAGCGACGGTGGATACGCAGTATTTT. Encoded protein: CASSLVATVDTQYF.